A single sample is the source of the 32 T cell receptor beta chains below, sequenced in a study of breast tumors, draining lymph nodes, adjacent tissues. Axillary draining lymph nodes of breast cancer patients supplied the node samples. TCRdb independently ran MiXCR on the multiplex PCR reads; one entry per CDR3 protein. The sample has around 300,000 distinct CDR3 sequences, under 35% seen once. The sequencing sample was made of axillary lymph node tissue. Receptors originate from a female donor with breast cancer. Some clones in this sample may be carry-over from other donors' samples.

There are many counts of this clonotype. The V gene is TRBV7-3, the J gene TRBJ2-5, with 11 bases that match TRBD2. The CDR3 totals 15 residues. V shed 5 bases, J shed 5 bases, and the junction held 7 bases outside the gene matches. CDR1 and CDR2 (germline): SGHTA, FQGTGA. The CDR3 reads CASSPTSGIPETQYF. The DNA of the CDR3 is TGTGCCAGCAGCCCGACTAGCGGGATTCCCGAGACCCAGTACTTC.

Note on this clonotype: One end of the junction is discordant with germline, which a read error may explain. The chain combines TRBV12-3 or TRBV12-4 with TRBJ1-4; D is undetermined. CDR3 size: 15 residues. The CDR3 region is CASRLGSSYNEKLLF. CDR3 sequence (DNA): TGTGCCAGCAGACTCGGGAGCTCCTACAATGAGAAACTGCTTTTT.

This chain uses TRBV10-3 with TRBJ2-5, with 9 nucleotides matching TRBD2. The V gene's germline CDR1 is ENHRY and CDR2 SYGVKD. V shed 2 bases and J 5 bases; nucleotides not matched to a gene: 6. CDR3 size: 15 residues. CDR3 amino acids: CAISEPAGGQETQYF. The CDR3 nucleotides are TGTGCCATCAGTGAGCCGGCGGGAGGGCAGGAGACCCAGTACTTC.

This clonotype was detected only a few times. The J gene is TRBJ2-3, the V gene TRBV6-1; 11 bases are a match to TRBD2. CDR3 size: 16 residues. The V gene's germline CDR1 is MNHNS and CDR2 SASEGT. Germline trimming cut 8 bases from V and 1 base from J; bases unmatched to any gene: 8. The CDR3 DNA follows: TGTGCCAGCGCGACTAGCGGGGCCCGGGGCACAGATACGCAGTATTTT. Translation: CASATSGARGTDTQYF.

This clonotype was counted only a few times. The V and J genes are TRBV9 and TRBJ2-1; 10 bases line up with TRBD2. Germline-derived CDR1 and CDR2 are SGDLS and YYNGEE. V lost 5 bases, J lost 5 bases, and 10 bases stayed unmatched. The CDR3 consists of 16 residues. The chain's CDR3 is CASSLTSGTVDNEQFF. As DNA, the CDR3 is TGTGCCAGCAGTCTTACTAGCGGGACTGTCGACAATGAGCAGTTCTTC.

Ten or more counts support this clonotype. The V and J genes are TRBV5-5 and TRBJ2-2, with D maybe TRBD2 (6 bases). The germline V and J ends were trimmed by 4 bases and 1 base, with 11 bases remaining between them. CDR3 length: 15 residues. The V gene's germline CDR1 is SGHKS and CDR2 YYEKEE (reference sequence). CDR3 amino acids: CASSPDSGNTGELFF. The CDR3 DNA reads TGTGCCAGCAGCCCGGATAGCGGGAACACCGGGGAGCTGTTTTTT.

This clonotype was recorded many times. V usage is TRBV19 and J usage is TRBJ2-2, with D tentatively TRBD2 (5 bases). Germline CDR1 and CDR2: LNHDA and SQIVND (reference sequence). This CDR3 contains 15 residues. V was cut by 0 bases and J by 4 bases, with 9 bases left in between. CDR3 region: CASSIDRGSTGELFF. The CDR3 nucleotides are TGTGCCAGTAGTATAGATCGTGGGAGCACCGGGGAGCTGTTTTTT.

The table lists this clonotype with a count of one. A much larger clone differs by one base, so this may be a read error. The chain links TRBV12-3 or TRBV12-4 to TRBJ2-3; 8 bases agree with TRBD1. With V trimmed by 7 bases and J by 6 bases, 12 bases remained unmatched. The CDR3 consists of 15 residues. In nucleotides, the CDR3 is TGTGCCAGCACCCAACAGGGGGGTACTGGGGATACGCAGTATTTT. This encodes CASTQQGGTGDTQYF.

This clonotype was counted many times. The rearrangement joins TRBV10-3 to TRBJ2-5; either TRBD1 or TRBD2 may supply D (5 bases each). CDR1 and CDR2 from the germline V gene are ENHRY and SYGVKD. The V end lost 4 bases, the J end lost 1 base, and 7 bases lay between the germline ends. This CDR3 has 13 residues. CDR3 DNA: TGTGCCATCAGTGTGGGGGTCCAAGAGACCCAGTACTTC. Translated: CAISVGVQETQYF.

V usage is TRBV15 and J usage is TRBJ1-5; D gene uncertain. CDR3 length: 15 amino acids. Trimming left V 3 bases short and J 3 bases short, with 12 bases between. CDR1 and CDR2 from the germline V gene are LNHNV and YYDKDF (reference sequence). The CDR3 sequence is CATSSQDGTNQPQHF. The CDR3 DNA reads as TGTGCCACCAGCAGCCAGGACGGCACCAATCAGCCCCAGCATTTT.

The gene calls are TRBV11-2 and TRBJ2-5, with D possibly TRBD2 on 5 matching bases. The CDR3 has 16 residues. Germline-derived CDR1 and CDR2 are SGHAT and FQNNGV. V was clipped by 0 bases and J by 6 bases, with 17 bases between them. The CDR3 region is CASSLENSARDKTQYF. The DNA for the CDR3 is TGTGCCAGCAGCTTAGAGAATAGCGCGAGAGACAAGACCCAGTACTTC.

This clonotype has ten or more counts. V gene TRBV12-5 combines with J gene TRBJ1-3, with D unresolved. Deletions cut 0 bases from V and 3 bases from J, with 3 bases between. Germline-derived CDR1 and CDR2 are LGHNT and FRNRAP. This CDR3 contains 13 residues. The CDR3 reads CASGLVGGNTIYF. The CDR3 nucleotides are TGTGCTAGTGGTTTGGTAGGTGGAAACACCATATATTTT.

This clonotype was detected many times. The chain is built from TRBV30 and TRBJ1-5; TRBD1 agrees at 9 bases. After removal of 1 base from V and 9 bases from J, the junction contained 10 bases not matched to a gene. The CDR3 length is 15 residues. The germline CDR1 and CDR2 sequences are GTSNPN and SVGIG (reference sequence). CDR3 bases: TGTGCCTGGAGTGCGGGACAGGGACCCCTTGGGCCCCAGCATTTT. It translates to CAWSAGQGPLGPQHF.

A note on this clonotype: One base away lies a much larger clone, so this may be a sequencing read error. This rearrangement joins TRBV12-3 or TRBV12-4 to TRBJ1-5, with D possibly TRBD1 on 6 matching bases. V was trimmed by 3 bases and J by 3 bases, leaving 15 bases between them. CDR3 size: 16 residues. The CDR3 reads CASSFSRGGNNQPQHF. For the CDR3, the DNA is TGTGCCAGCAGTTTCTCACGAGGGGGTAACAATCAGCCCCAGCATTTT.

Ten or more counts support this clonotype. This chain uses TRBV10-3 with TRBJ2-1; D possibly corresponds to TRBD2 (8 bases). V shed 4 bases and J shed 5 bases, with 33 bases lying between them. The length of the CDR3 is 21 residues. The V gene's germline CDR1 is ENHRY and CDR2 SYGVKD. DNA for the CDR3: TGTGCCATCAGTGGATCGGAGGGACAGCAGTTAGGCGGGAGGAGGGACAATGAGCAGTTCTTC. It specifies CAISGSEGQQLGGRRDNEQFF.

This clonotype was seen ten or more times. This chain links TRBV5-5 with TRBJ2-3; 7 positions agree with TRBD1. There are 15 residues in the CDR3. Losses at the gene ends were 3 bases for V and 6 bases for J; bases not matched to a gene: 10. Germline V gene lookup returns CDR1 SGHKS and CDR2 YYEKEE (reference sequence). The CDR3 sequence: CASSSREGGWDTQYF. The CDR3 region has the DNA TGTGCCAGCAGCTCCCGGGAAGGGGGCTGGGATACGCAGTATTTT.

This clonotype has only a few counts. This may stem from a read error, because a much larger clone lies one nucleotide away. The chain has TRBV20-1 and TRBJ2-5; the match to TRBD2 covers 12 bases. This CDR3 contains 12 residues. Germline-derived CDR1 and CDR2 are DFQATT and SNEGSKA (reference sequence). The CDR3 region has the DNA TGCAGTGCTAGCCTAGCGGGGGGGACCCCGTACTTC. It yields the protein CSASLAGGTPYF.

This clonotype appeared a few times. The rearrangement uses TRBV6-6 and TRBJ1-1; 9 bases fit TRBD1. CDR3 length: 16 amino acids. Germline V gene sequence: CDR1 MNHNY, CDR2 SVGAGI (reference sequence). Trimming took 6 bases from V and 4 from J; bases not matched to a gene: 12. CDR3 protein: CASSYRTGTGTTEAFF. CDR3 coding DNA: TGTGCCAGCAGCTACCGGACCGGGACAGGGACCACTGAAGCTTTCTTT.

The sample holds many counts of this clonotype. The V and J genes are TRBV5-4 and TRBJ2-1, with a weak D call TRBD1 (5 bases). V lost 2 bases and J 9 bases, leaving 9 bases between the germline ends. This CDR3 comprises 12 residues. The V gene's germline CDR1 is SGHNT and CDR2 YYREEE (reference sequence). CDR3 amino acids: CASSLQDGEQFF. In DNA form, the CDR3 reads TGTGCCAGCAGCTTACAGGATGGTGAGCAGTTCTTC.

V usage is TRBV19 and J usage is TRBJ1-4, with 8 bases fitting TRBD1. The junction had 3 bases not matched to a gene; V was cut back by 5 bases and J by 7 bases. Germline CDR1 is LNHDA and CDR2 is SQIVND (reference sequence). CDR3 length: 13 amino acids. CDR3 sequence: CASSSQGVEKLFF. The CDR3, as DNA: TGTGCCAGTAGTTCACAGGGGGTTGAAAAACTGTTTTTT. The whole variable domain, filled in from reference TRBV19 and TRBJ1-4, reads DGGITQSPKYLFRKEGQNVTLSCEQNLNHDAMYWYRQDPGQGLRLIYYSQIVNDFQKGDIAEGYSVSREKKESFPLTVTSAQKNPTAFYLCASSSQGVEKLFFGSGTQLSVL.

This clonotype has just one count. The V call is TRBV18, the J call TRBJ2-7, with TRBD1 identical over 9 bases. Germline V gene data show CDR1 as KGHSH and CDR2 as LQKENI. The CDR3 has 16 residues. The junction had 7 bases not matched to a gene; V was cut back by 0 bases and J by 4 bases. The CDR3 DNA is TGTGCCAGCTCACCACCGATGGACAGGGGTGGGTACGAGCAGTACTTC. Amino acid sequence: CASSPPMDRGGYEQYF. Variable domain in full (rest from reference TRBV18 and TRBJ2-7): NAGVMQNPRHLVRRRGQEARLRCSPMKGHSHVYWYRQLPEEGLKFMVYLQKENIIDESGMPKERFSAEFPKEGPSILRIQQVVRGDSAAYFCASSPPMDRGGYEQYFGPGTRLTVT.

This rearrangement joins TRBV24-1 to TRBJ1-2, with 7 nucleotides matching TRBD1. In germline, CDR1 is KGHDR, CDR2 SFDVKD. The CDR3 covers 16 residues. With 0 bases clipped from V and 6 bases from J, the junction kept 9 bases outside the gene matches. Written as DNA, the CDR3 is TGTGCCACCAGTGATTTGCGGCTAGGGACAGAGGATGGCTACACCTTC. Translating it yields CATSDLRLGTEDGYTF.

This chain links TRBV15 with TRBJ2-4; TRBD2 might be the D (6 bases). CDR3 size: 14 residues. From germline, CDR1 is LNHNV and CDR2 YYDKDF (reference sequence). Trimming took off 10 bases at V and 2 bases at J, with 15 bases between the two ends. The CDR3 region is CASSLEGSKNIQYF. The DNA of the CDR3 is TGTGCCAGTTCTCTGGAGGGTTCCAAAAACATTCAGTACTTC.

Comments on this clonotype: Since a much larger clone is just one base distant, this may be a read error. The J gene is TRBJ2-5, the V gene TRBV7-7; a possible D gene is TRBD1 (5 bases). The CDR3 has 14 residues. Germline loops: CDR1 SSHAT, CDR2 FNYEAQ (reference sequence). The CDR3 nucleotides are TGTGCTAGCAGCTTAGGGGTCAGCGAAGAGACCCAGTACTTC. Its translation: CASSLGVSEETQYF.

A note on this clonotype: A much bigger clone sits one base away, suggesting this may be a read error. The J gene is TRBJ1-2, the V gene TRBV6-1, with unresolved D. This CDR3 has 13 amino acids. CDR1 and CDR2 from the germline V gene are MNHNS and SASEGT. V lost 11 bases and J 5 bases, leaving 18 bases between the germline ends. The chain's CDR3 is CAVRIRVLYGYTF. The DNA of the CDR3 is TGTGCCGTCCGGATCCGGGTCTTGTATGGCTACACCTTC.

Of note for this clonotype: A single base separates this from a much larger clone, so it may be a read error. The V gene is TRBV6-6, the J gene TRBJ2-1; D unclear. V lost 10 bases to trimming and J lost 10 bases, with 20 bases between them. Germline V gives CDR1 MNHNY, CDR2 SVGAGI (reference sequence). CDR3 length equals 13 residues. The chain's CDR3 is CATSTSGSYEQFF. In DNA form, the CDR3 reads TGTGCCACCTCTACGTCCGGATCCTACGAGCAGTTCTTC.

This chain uses TRBV9 with TRBJ1-6; D gene uncertain. The CDR3 is 17 amino acids. Between the trimmed V and J ends, which lost 4 bases and 7 bases, there was a span of 21 bases. CDR1 and CDR2 (germline): SGDLS, YYNGEE. CDR3 DNA sequence: TGTGCCAGCAGCCCACTCGGGTCGGGGAGCGCCAATTCACCCCTCCACTTT. This gives the protein CASSPLGSGSANSPLHF.

This clonotype was detected ten times or more. V is TRBV30 and J is TRBJ1-6, with D perhaps matching TRBD1 (6 bases). The CDR3 is 15 residues long. Germline lookup yields CDR1 GTSNPN and CDR2 SVGIG (reference sequence). Trimming cost V 3 bases and J 4 bases, with 13 bases left between them. CDR3 loop: CAWSSGQSYNSPLHF. CDR3 nucleotides: TGTGCCTGGAGCTCCGGACAGTCTTATAATTCACCCCTCCACTTT.

This clonotype was seen ten or more times. The chain employs TRBV3-2 and TRBJ2-2; no check of the table's D call, TRBD2, against the DNA was made. TRBV3-2 is deemed a pseudogene. The CDR3 length is 16 residues. The CDR3 DNA is TGTGCCAGCAGCCAATCCCGCAGGGTGCACACCGGGGAGCTGTTTTTT. Translating gives CASSQSRRVHTGELFF.

Many counts were recorded for this clonotype. The chain uses TRBV12-3 or TRBV12-4 and TRBJ2-2; no clear D. The V gene lost 6 bases and the J gene lost 0 bases, with 17 bases spanning the gap. The CDR3 covers 17 residues. The CDR3 region is CASSPPLSAANTGELFF. The CDR3 DNA reads TGTGCCAGCAGCCCCCCACTCAGCGCGGCGAACACCGGGGAGCTGTTTTTT.

Comments on this clonotype: A clone one base away is much larger, so this may be a read error. The V gene is TRBV20-1, the J gene TRBJ2-7; D gene ambiguous. CDR1 and CDR2 (germline): DFQATT, SNEGSKA (reference sequence). CDR3 length: 11 amino acids. The CDR3 loop is CSAILGYEQSF. In DNA form, the CDR3 reads TGCAGTGCAATCCTCGGCTACGAGCAGTCCTTC.

This clonotype was found a few times. This may be a read error: a much more frequent sequence differs by one nucleotide. The chain has TRBV6-6 and TRBJ2-5; unclear D gene. The V gene lost 6 bases and the J gene lost 3 bases, with 14 bases spanning the gap. Looked up from germline, CDR1 is MNHNY and CDR2 is SVGAGI (reference sequence). This CDR3 is built from 14 residues. The CDR3, as DNA: TGTGCCAGCAGCCTACAGTGGCAGGAAGAGACCCAGTACTTC. This sequence encodes CASSLQWQEETQYF.